This T cell receptor (beta chain) comes out of a study of T cell responses to AZD1222 COVID-19 vaccine. Study-level findings and limits: The reported proportion of spike-specific TCRs targeting unmutated variant regions was nearly half.

On this clone: What it binds is unknown.

Sequenced by immunoSEQ multiplex PCR; TCRdb stores in-frame clones only, minus some. The sample shows roughly 120,000 clones, around 87% of them seen only once. Germline loops: CDR1 SGDLS, CDR2 YYNGEE. The CDR3 contains 15 residues. The V and J ends lost 4 bases and 4 bases, in that order; junction bases with no gene match: 8. This clonotype originated in an adult who received the AZD1222 COVID-19 vaccine. The sample consisted of peripheral blood, taken 28 days after the second AZD1222 dose. V usage is TRBV9 and J usage is TRBJ2-7; 10 bases align to TRBD2. CDR3 DNA sequence: TGTGCCAGCAGCCCTAGGACTAGCGGAGGTTACGAGCAGTACTTC. Amino acids: CASSPRTSGGYEQYF.